This TCR beta chain was profiled in a study of CD8 T cells in ankylosing spondylitis. This CDR3 is 16 amino acids long. The V end lost 0 bases, the J end lost 1 base, and 11 bases lay between the germline ends. CDR1 SGHRS and CDR2 YFSETQ come from the germline V gene. This clonotype came up a few times. Its antigen is unidentified. Library preparation for TCR beta used quantitative 5'-RACE with molecular barcodes. TCRdb independently ran MiXCR on the 5' RACE reads; one entry per CDR3 protein. The sample lists some 85,000 distinct CDR3 sequences; about 9% were seen once. Findings of the study overall: Within matched ankylosing spondylitis synovial fluid, disease-linked clones were reportedly significantly enriched. In the blood and synovial fluid of reactive arthritis, some motif variants had been previously reported. Ankylosing spondylitis blood appeared to carry a characteristic TCR beta motif of seven to nine highly homologous variants. Disease-linked clones were found to be CD8+ and relatively rare in peripheral blood.

Sequenced input: blood, either unsorted or a sorted T cell fraction (not recorded which). The chain has TRBV5-1 and TRBJ2-1; D unresolved. The TCR originated in a male donor with ankylosing spondylitis. The CDR3 protein is CASSLDSERSYNEQFF. CDR3 DNA sequence: TGCGCCAGCAGCTTGGACAGCGAACGGTCCTACAATGAGCAGTTCTTC. Full variable domain (outside the CDR3, taken from reference TRBV5-1 and TRBJ2-1): KAGVTQTPRYLIKTRGQQVTLSCSPISGHRSVSWYQQTPGQGLQFLFEYFSETQRNKGNFPGRFSGRQFSNSRSEMNVSTLELGDSALYLCASSLDSERSYNEQFFGPGTRLTVL.